This T cell receptor beta chain stems from a study of shared clonotypes between healthy human individuals. Sequencing used immunoSEQ multiplex PCR; TCRdb keeps in-frame clones, though not all of them. The top ten clones hold under 2% of a sample with 600,000 to 750,000 clones, around 70% of them seen once. The sample taken for sequencing was memory CD4+ T cells sorted from blood. Subset indicated: CD45RA-negative fraction. The receptor's source is a woman aged 25-40 years in good health.

The CDR3 bases are TGTGCCAGCAGCTTACCACGACAATCTGGAAACACCATATATTTT. Translating gives CASSLPRQSGNTIYF. The rearrangement joins TRBV7-9 to TRBJ1-3, with D unresolved. The CDR3 is 15 residues long. CDR1 and CDR2 from the germline V gene are SEHNR and FQNEAQ (reference sequence). Trimming took off 2 bases at V and 1 base at J, with 9 bases between the two ends.